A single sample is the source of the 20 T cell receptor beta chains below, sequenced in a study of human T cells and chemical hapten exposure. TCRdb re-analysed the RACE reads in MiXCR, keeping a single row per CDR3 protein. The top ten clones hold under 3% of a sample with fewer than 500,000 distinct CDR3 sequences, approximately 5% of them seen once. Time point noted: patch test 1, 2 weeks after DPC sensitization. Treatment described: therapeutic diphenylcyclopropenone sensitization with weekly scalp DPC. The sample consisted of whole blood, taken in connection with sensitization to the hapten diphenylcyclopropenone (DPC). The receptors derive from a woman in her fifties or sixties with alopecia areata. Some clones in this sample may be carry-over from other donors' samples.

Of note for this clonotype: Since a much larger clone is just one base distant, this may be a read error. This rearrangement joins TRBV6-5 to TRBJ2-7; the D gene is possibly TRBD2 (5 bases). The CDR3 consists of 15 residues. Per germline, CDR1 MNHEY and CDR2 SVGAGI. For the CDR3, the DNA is TGTGCCAGCAGTCCAGAGCGGCTAATTTCCTACGTGCAGTACTTC. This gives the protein CASSPERLISYVQYF.

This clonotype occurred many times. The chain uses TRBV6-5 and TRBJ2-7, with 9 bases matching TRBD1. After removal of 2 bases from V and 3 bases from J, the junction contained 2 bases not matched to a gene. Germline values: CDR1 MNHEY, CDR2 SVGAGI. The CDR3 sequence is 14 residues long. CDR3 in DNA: TGTGCCAGCAGTTACGGGACAGGGAACTACGAGCAGTACTTC. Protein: CASSYGTGNYEQYF.

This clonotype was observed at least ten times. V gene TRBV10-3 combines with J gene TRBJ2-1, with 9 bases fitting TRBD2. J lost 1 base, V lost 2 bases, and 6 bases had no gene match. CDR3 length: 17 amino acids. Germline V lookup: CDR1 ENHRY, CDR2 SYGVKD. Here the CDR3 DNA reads TGTGCCATCAGTGAGACTATAGCGGGAGTGTCCTACAATGAGCAGTTCTTC. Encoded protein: CAISETIAGVSYNEQFF.

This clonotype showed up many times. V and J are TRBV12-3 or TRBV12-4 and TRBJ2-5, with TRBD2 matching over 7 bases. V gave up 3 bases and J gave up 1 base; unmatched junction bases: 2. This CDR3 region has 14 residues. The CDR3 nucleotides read TGTGCCAGCAGTTTTACGGGGGGCCAAGAGACCCAGTACTTC. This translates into CASSFTGGQETQYF.

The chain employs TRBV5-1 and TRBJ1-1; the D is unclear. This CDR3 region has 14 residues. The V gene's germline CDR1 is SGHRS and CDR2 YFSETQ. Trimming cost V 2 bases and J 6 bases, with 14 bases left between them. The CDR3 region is CASSLGRPVPEAFF. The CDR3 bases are TGCGCCAGCAGCTTAGGCAGGCCCGTCCCTGAAGCTTTCTTT.

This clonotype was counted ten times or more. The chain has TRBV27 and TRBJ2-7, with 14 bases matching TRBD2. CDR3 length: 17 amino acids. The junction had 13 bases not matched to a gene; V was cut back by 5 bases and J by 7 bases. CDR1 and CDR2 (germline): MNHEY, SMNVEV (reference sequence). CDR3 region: CASSHGTSGSSLGEQYF. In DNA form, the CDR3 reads TGTGCCAGCAGTCACGGGACTAGCGGGAGTTCGCTTGGAGAGCAGTACTTC.

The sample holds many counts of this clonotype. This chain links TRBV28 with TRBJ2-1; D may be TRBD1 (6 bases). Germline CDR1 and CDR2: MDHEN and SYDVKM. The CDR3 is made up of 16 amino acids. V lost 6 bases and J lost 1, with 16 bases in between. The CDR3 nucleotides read TGTGCCAGCAGCCCGAGGGGGACCGGGTCCTACAATGAGCAGTTCTTC. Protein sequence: CASSPRGTGSYNEQFF.

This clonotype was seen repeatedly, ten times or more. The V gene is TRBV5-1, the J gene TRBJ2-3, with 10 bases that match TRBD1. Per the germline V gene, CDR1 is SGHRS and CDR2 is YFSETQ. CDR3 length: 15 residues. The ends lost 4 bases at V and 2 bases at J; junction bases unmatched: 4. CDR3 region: CASSLDRGVTDTQYF. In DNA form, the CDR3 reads TGCGCCAGCAGCCTGGACAGGGGGGTCACAGATACGCAGTATTTT.

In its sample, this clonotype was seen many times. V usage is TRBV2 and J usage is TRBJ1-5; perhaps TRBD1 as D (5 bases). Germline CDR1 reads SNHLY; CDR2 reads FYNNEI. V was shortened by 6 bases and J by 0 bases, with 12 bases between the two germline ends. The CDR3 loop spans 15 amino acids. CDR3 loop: CASRYNRGSNQPQHF. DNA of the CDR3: TGTGCCAGCAGGTATAATAGGGGTAGCAATCAGCCCCAGCATTTT.

For the CDR3, the DNA is TGCAGCGTTGAACCCTATAGCGGGAGTATCTACAATGAGCAGTTCTTC. This gives the protein CSVEPYSGSIYNEQFF. The chain joins TRBV29-1 to TRBJ2-1; 9 bases match TRBD2. Germline V CDR1 and CDR2: SQVTM, ANQGSEA. The length of the CDR3 is 16 residues. The junction had 8 bases not matched to a gene; V was cut back by 2 bases and J by 3 bases.

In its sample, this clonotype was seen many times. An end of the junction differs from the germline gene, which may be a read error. The CDR3 region has the DNA TGCGCCAGCAGCCAAGATAGGGGCGCTGAGGCTTTCTTT. Protein sequence: CASSQDRGAEAFF. The chain employs TRBV4-1 and TRBJ1-1, with D possibly TRBD1 on 5 matching bases. The CDR3 runs to 13 residues. The germline gives CDR1 MGHRA, CDR2 YSYEKL.

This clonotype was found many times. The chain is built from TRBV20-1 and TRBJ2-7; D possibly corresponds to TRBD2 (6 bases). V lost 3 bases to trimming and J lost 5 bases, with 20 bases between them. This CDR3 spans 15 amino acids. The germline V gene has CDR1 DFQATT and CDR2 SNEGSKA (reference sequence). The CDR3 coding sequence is TGCAGTGCTAGGGGAGCGGGCAAGCGCATAGACGAGCAGTACTTC. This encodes CSARGAGKRIDEQYF.

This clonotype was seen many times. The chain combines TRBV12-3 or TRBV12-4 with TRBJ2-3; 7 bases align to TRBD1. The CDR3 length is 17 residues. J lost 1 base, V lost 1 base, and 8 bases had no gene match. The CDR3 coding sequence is TGTGCCAGCAGTTTAGAACAGGGGCTAGACGGCACAGATACGCAGTATTTT. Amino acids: CASSLEQGLDGTDTQYF.

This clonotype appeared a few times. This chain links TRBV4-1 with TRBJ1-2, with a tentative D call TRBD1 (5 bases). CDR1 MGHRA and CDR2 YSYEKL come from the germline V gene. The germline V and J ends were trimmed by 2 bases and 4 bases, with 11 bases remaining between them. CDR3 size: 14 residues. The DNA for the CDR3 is TGCGCCAGCAGCCAAAGCGGGGGAGGCTATGGCTACACCTTC. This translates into CASSQSGGGYGYTF.

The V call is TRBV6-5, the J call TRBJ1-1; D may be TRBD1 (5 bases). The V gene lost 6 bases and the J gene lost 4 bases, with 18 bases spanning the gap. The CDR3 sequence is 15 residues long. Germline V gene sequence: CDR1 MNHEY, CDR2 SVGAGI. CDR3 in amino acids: CASSQGWEVGTEAFF. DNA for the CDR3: TGTGCCAGCAGCCAGGGCTGGGAGGTGGGCACTGAAGCTTTCTTT.

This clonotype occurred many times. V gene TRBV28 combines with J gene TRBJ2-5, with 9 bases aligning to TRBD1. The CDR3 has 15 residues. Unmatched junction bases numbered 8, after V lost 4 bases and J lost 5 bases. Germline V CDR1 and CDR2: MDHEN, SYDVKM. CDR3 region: CASSSSGTGTETQYF. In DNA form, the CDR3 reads TGTGCCAGCAGTTCATCCGGGACAGGGACTGAGACCCAGTACTTC.

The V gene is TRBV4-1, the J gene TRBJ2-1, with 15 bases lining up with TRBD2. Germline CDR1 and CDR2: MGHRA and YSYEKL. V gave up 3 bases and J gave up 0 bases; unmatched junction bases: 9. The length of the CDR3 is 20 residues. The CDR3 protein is CASSQERTSGGASSYNEQFF. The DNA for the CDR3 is TGCGCCAGCAGCCAGGAAAGGACTAGCGGGGGGGCCAGCTCCTACAATGAGCAGTTCTTC.

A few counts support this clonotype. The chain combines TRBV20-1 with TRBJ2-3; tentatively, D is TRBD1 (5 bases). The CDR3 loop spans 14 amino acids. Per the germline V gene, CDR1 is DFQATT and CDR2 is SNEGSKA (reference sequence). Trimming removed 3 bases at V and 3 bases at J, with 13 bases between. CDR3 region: CSASWQGGTDTQYF. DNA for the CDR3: TGCAGTGCTAGTTGGCAGGGTGGGACAGATACGCAGTATTTT.

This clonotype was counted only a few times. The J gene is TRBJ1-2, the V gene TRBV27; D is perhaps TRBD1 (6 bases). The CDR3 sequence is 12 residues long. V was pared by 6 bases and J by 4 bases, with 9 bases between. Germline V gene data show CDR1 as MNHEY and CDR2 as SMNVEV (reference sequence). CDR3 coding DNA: TGTGCCAGCAGGGGGGCGAGCTATGGCTACACCTTC. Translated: CASRGASYGYTF.

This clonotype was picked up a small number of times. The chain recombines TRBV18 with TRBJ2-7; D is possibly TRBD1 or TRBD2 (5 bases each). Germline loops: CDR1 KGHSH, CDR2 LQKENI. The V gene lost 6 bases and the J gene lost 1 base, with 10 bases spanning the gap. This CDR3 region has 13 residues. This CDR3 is CASSGVGSYEQYF. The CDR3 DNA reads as TGTGCCAGCTCGGGGGTGGGGTCCTACGAGCAGTACTTC.